This T cell receptor (beta chain) comes out of a study of post-analysis software for immune sequencing data. Overall study context: The courses of disease that were included comprised relapsing-remitting, secondary progressive and progressive-relapsing multiple sclerosis.

The TCR beta cDNA libraries carried unique molecular identifiers. MiXCR, applied by TCRdb to the PCR reads, yields one record per CDR3 protein. The data show roughly 730,000 distinct CDR3 sequences, about 32% seen once. Overall study findings and caveats: Diversity measured as normalized Chao1 was significantly lower in multiple sclerosis patients than in controls. Samples from one preparation batch, clustered by F measure, grouped strongly together. Higher frequency in patients than in controls was seen for roughly five TRBV segments, with TRBV5-6, TRBV5-1 and TRBV20-1 among them.

This clonotype has a handful of counts. Its antigen is unknown. The CDR3 covers 13 residues. Germline V lookup: CDR1 SNHLY, CDR2 FYNNEI. The sample consisted of blood. The sequence was collected from a girl aged 5-17 years with multiple sclerosis. The V gene is TRBV2, the J gene TRBJ2-7, with D possibly matching TRBD2 (5 bases). The end of the DNA is better explained by TRBJ2-5, so the J call may be wrong. CDR3 in amino acids: CASSLDSPGTQYF. The DNA for the CDR3 is TGTGCCAGCAGTCTGGACTCCCCCGGGACCCAGTACTTC.